Listed below are T cell receptor beta chains from one sample, sequenced in a study of cytomegalovirus exposure and HLA in healthy donors. Sequenced by immunoSEQ multiplex PCR; TCRdb stores in-frame clones only, minus some. The sample shows more than 110,000 clones, almost 85% of them seen only once. Sequenced sample: PBMCs. The source is a woman in her twenties or thirties in good health and CMV-seronegative. CDR3s include the opening cysteine and the closing phenylalanine or tryptophan. D genes are given only for firm matches.

V	D	J	DNA	CDR3
TRBV7-9	NA	TRBJ1-1	TGTGCCAGCAGCTTTCCAGGGGAAGCCCCTGAAGCTTTCTTT	CASSFPGEAPEAFF
TRBV5-4	TRBD1	TRBJ1-4	TGTGCCAGCAGCCCTGGACAGGGAGGGGAAAAACTGTTTTTT	CASSPGQGGEKLFF
TRBV5-4	NA	TRBJ2-5	TGTGCCAGCAGCCCGATACAGGGTTCAGAGACCCAGTACTTC	CASSPIQGSETQYF
TRBV11-2	NA	TRBJ2-7	TGTGCCAGCAGCACACTACCGGGGATATCCTACGAGCAGTACTTC	CASSTLPGISYEQYF
TRBV5-1	NA	TRBJ2-1	TGCGCCAGCAGCATACGGGACACGCACAATGAGCAGTTCTTC	CASSIRDTHNEQFF
TRBV19	TRBD1	TRBJ1-1	TGTGCCAGTAGTGCTTGGGACAGGGGGAACACTGAAGCTTTCTTT	CASSAWDRGNTEAFF
TRBV6-6	NA	TRBJ2-1	TGTGCCAGCAGTTACGATAGTGGCTCCTACAATGAGCAGTTCTTC	CASSYDSGSYNEQFF
TRBV6-1	NA	TRBJ2-5	TGTGCCATCCGAATCCTGGGGGCTGGGGAGACCCAGTACTTC	CAIRILGAGETQYF
TRBV7-6	NA	TRBJ2-5	TGTGCCAGCAGCAGCCAAGCCCGGGGGCAAGAGACCCAGTACTTC	CASSSQARGQETQYF
TRBV5-6	NA	TRBJ2-1	TGTGCCAGCAGCTTGGTATGGCGGGGATCCTACAATGAGCAGTTCTTC	CASSLVWRGSYNEQFF
TRBV5-1	TRBD1	TRBJ2-1	TGCGCCAGCAGCTACACAAACAGGGGCTCAGGGTCTAGGGTTGATGAGCAGTTCTTC	CASSYTNRGSGSRVDEQFF
TRBV2	TRBD1	TRBJ2-5	TGTGCCAGCACCATGAATAGGGGGCGTACGGAGACCCAGTACTTC	CASTMNRGRTETQYF
TRBV2	TRBD1	TRBJ1-2	TGTGCCTCCCTACGTTTTGGACAGGGGGCGACTGGCTACACCTTC	CASLRFGQGATGYTF
TRBV7-2	TRBD2	TRBJ2-7	TGTGCCAGCAGCAAACAGCTAGCGGGGGCGTACGAGCAGTACTTC	CASSKQLAGAYEQYF
TRBV7-9	NA	TRBJ1-2	TGTGCCAGCAGCTTAGCGAGTTGGACAGCCTATGGCTACACCTTC	CASSLASWTAYGYTF
TRBV5-5	TRBD1	TRBJ2-7	TGTGCCAGCAGTCGCGTCCCGGGACAGGGATTCTACGAGCAGTACTTC	CASSRVPGQGFYEQYF